This note documents a single T cell receptor (beta chain) sequence. No antigen is known for it. With 4 bases removed from V and 9 bases from J, the gap between germline ends came to 13 bases. CDR3 length: 12 residues. This entry belongs to a study of T-cell memory formation after mild COVID-19. Whole-study results and caveats: For contracting clones, CD4+ ones sat mainly in CM and EM, CD8+ in EMRA.

TCRdb independently ran MiXCR on the 5' RACE reads; one entry per CDR3 protein. Of some 280,000 distinct CDR3 sequences in the sample, around 15% are singletons; the top ten hold about 23%. The sequence derives from a man in his late teens or twenties who had mild COVID-19 (a few samples of this study predate the infection). Cell type and time point are not known. The sample consisted of PBMCs or a T cell subset sorted from them (not recorded which). The chain couples TRBV12-3 or TRBV12-4 to TRBJ2-7, with D tentatively TRBD1 (6 bases). DNA for the CDR3: TGTGCCAGCAGTTCCCAGGGGCTCGCGCAGTACGTC. The encoded protein is CASSSQGLAQYV.